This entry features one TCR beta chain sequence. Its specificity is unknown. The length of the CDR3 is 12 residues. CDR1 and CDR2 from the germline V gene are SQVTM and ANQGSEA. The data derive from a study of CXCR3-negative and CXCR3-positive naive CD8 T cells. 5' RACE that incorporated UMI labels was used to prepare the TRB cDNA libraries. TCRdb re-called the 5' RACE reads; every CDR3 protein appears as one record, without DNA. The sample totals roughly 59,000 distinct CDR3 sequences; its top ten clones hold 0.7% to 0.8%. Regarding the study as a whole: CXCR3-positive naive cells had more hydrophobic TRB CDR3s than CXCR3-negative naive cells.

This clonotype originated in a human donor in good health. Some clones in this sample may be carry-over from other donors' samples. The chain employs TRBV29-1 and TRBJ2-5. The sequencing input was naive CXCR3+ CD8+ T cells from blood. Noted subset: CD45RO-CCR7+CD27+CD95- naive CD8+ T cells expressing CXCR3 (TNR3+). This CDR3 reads CSVDGLQETQYF.